One sample yielded the 31 T cell receptor beta chains listed below, sequenced in a study of shared clonotypes between healthy human individuals. Here immunoSEQ multiplex PCR was the method, and the copy in TCRdb shows in-frame clones only, minus some. Here the sample spans around 2.5 million clones, approximately 94% being singletons. The specimen was naive CD4+ T cells from PBMCs. Subset of the sample: CD45RA+ positively selected. Receptors were obtained from a man between 18 and 35 years old in good health. Some clones in this sample may be carry-over from other donors' samples.

The chain recombines TRBV29-1 with TRBJ2-5, with 12 positions matching TRBD2. This CDR3 comprises 15 residues. The germline CDR1 and CDR2 sequences are SQVTM and ANQGSEA. The V and J ends lost 6 bases and 5 bases, in that order; junction bases with no gene match: 10. The CDR3 region is CSVSLAGGPGETQYF. The CDR3 coding sequence is TGCAGCGTGTCCCTAGCGGGAGGGCCGGGGGAGACCCAGTACTTC. The complete variable domain, with remaining parts taken from reference TRBV29-1 and TRBJ2-5, reads SAVISQKPSRDICQRGTSLTIQCQVDSQVTMMFWYRQQPGQSLTLIATANQGSEATYESGFVIDKFPISRPNLTFSTLTVSNMSPEDSSIYLCSVSLAGGPGETQYFGPGTRLLVL.

This clone was observed a single time. The chain has TRBV5-1 and TRBJ2-7; TRBD2 matches 15 bases. Germline values: CDR1 SGHRS, CDR2 YFSETQ. This CDR3 region has 15 residues. J was trimmed by 7 bases and V by 6 bases; bases with no gene match: 8. As DNA, the CDR3 is TGCGCCAGCACAGGACTAGCGGGAGGGCGTCAGGAGCAGTACTTC. Residues: CASTGLAGGRQEQYF. The whole variable domain, filled in from reference TRBV5-1 and TRBJ2-7, reads KAGVTQTPRYLIKTRGQQVTLSCSPISGHRSVSWYQQTPGQGLQFLFEYFSETQRNKGNFPGRFSGRQFSNSRSEMNVSTLELGDSALYLCASTGLAGGRQEQYFGPGTRLTVT.

This chain connects TRBV7-8 to TRBJ2-1; D not resolved. Between the trimmed V and J ends, which lost 4 bases and 4 bases, there was a span of 11 bases. The CDR3 runs to 14 residues. CDR1 and CDR2 from the germline V gene are SGHVS and FQNEAQ. CDR3 bases: TGTGCCAGCAGCTCCGAGCAAGTATACAATGAGCAGTTCTTC. This translates into CASSSEQVYNEQFF.

The chain has TRBV28 and TRBJ1-5; 7 nucleotides match TRBD1. The CDR3 totals 15 residues. V trimming: 6 bases; J trimming: 6 bases; junction bases outside the gene matches: 11. The germline CDR1 and CDR2 sequences are MDHEN and SYDVKM. In DNA form, the CDR3 reads TGTGCCAGCAGCCCAGGGGGGATTTACGGTCAGCCCCAGCATTTT. The encoded protein is CASSPGGIYGQPQHF. Variable domain in full (rest from reference TRBV28 and TRBJ1-5): DVKVTQSSRYLVKRTGEKVFLECVQDMDHENMFWYRQDPGLGLRLIYFSYDVKMKEKGDIPEGYSVSREKKERFSLILESASTNQTSMYLCASSPGGIYGQPQHFGDGTRLSIL.

The chain recombines TRBV5-1 with TRBJ2-6, with D uncertain. With 9 bases removed from V and 0 bases from J, the gap between germline ends came to 16 bases. From germline, CDR1 is SGHRS and CDR2 YFSETQ. This CDR3 has 16 amino acids. The CDR3 loop is CATRPYAVSGANVLTF. The CDR3, as DNA: TGCGCCACCAGACCGTACGCTGTCTCTGGGGCCAACGTCCTGACTTTC.

A note on this clone: Other DNA sequences of this sample code for an identical CDR3. V is TRBV6-5 and J is TRBJ2-2, with no clear D. V lost 4 bases and J 4 bases, leaving 4 bases between the germline ends. Germline assignment: CDR1 MNHEY and CDR2 SVGAGI. The CDR3 has 12 residues. The CDR3 is CASSSRTGELFF. CDR3 DNA sequence: TGTGCCAGCAGTTCTCGCACCGGGGAGCTGTTTTTT.

The rearrangement uses TRBV6-1 and TRBJ2-1; tentative D call: TRBD2 (5 bases). The CDR3 spans 15 residues. V was shortened by 7 bases and J by 5 bases, with 18 bases between the two germline ends. CDR1 and CDR2 from the germline V gene are MNHNS and SASEGT. The CDR3 loop reads CASKPRGEGNNEQFF. The DNA for the CDR3 is TGTGCCAGCAAACCCCGGGGAGAGGGTAACAATGAGCAGTTCTTC.

On this clone itself: The same CDR3 is also encoded by other DNA sequences in this sample. The V and J genes are TRBV29-1 and TRBJ1-1, with D unresolved. The CDR3 loop spans 11 amino acids. V was shortened by 3 bases and J by 1 base, with 3 bases between the two germline ends. CDR1 is SQVTM, CDR2 ANQGSEA, per germline. In DNA form, the CDR3 reads TGCAGCGTTGAGGCGAACACTGAAGCTTTCTTT. Residues: CSVEANTEAFF.

This clone was counted once. This rearrangement joins TRBV5-4 to TRBJ1-2; 8 nucleotides agree with TRBD1. Germline values: CDR1 SGHNT, CDR2 YYREEE (reference sequence). The CDR3 extends over 15 amino acids. V gave up 3 bases and J gave up 3 bases; unmatched junction bases: 7. CDR3: CASSSRTGSYYGYTF. CDR3 nucleotide sequence: TGTGCCAGCAGCTCCCGGACAGGGTCGTACTATGGCTACACCTTC.

V is TRBV11-3 and J is TRBJ1-1; D remains unclear. The CDR3 contains 15 residues. Germline CDR1 is SGHNT and CDR2 is YENEEA. V was trimmed by 2 bases and J by 0 bases, leaving 10 bases between them. In nucleotides, the CDR3 is TGTGCCAGCAGCTTAATAGGGAACTTGAACACTGAAGCTTTCTTT. Translating it yields CASSLIGNLNTEAFF. Based on the CDR3 plus reference TRBV11-3 and TRBJ1-1, the full variable domain is EAGVVQSPRYKIIEKKQPVAFWCNPISGHNTLYWYLQNLGQGPELLIRYENEEAVDDSQLPKDRFSAERLKGVDSTLKIQPAELGDSAVYLCASSLIGNLNTEAFFGQGTRLTVV.

The chain links TRBV29-1 to TRBJ1-3, with 10 bases lining up with TRBD1. The CDR3 is 18 amino acids. Germline V CDR1 and CDR2: SQVTM, ANQGSEA. Trimming at V came to 7 bases and at J to 0 bases, leaving 15 bases not matched to a gene. The CDR3 nucleotides read TGCAGCGACAGACAGGGGGCTCGGGCGGTCATCTCTGGAAACACCATATATTTT. Its protein is CSDRQGARAVISGNTIYF. Together with reference TRBV29-1 and TRBJ1-3, the CDR3 gives the full variable domain: SAVISQKPSRDICQRGTSLTIQCQVDSQVTMMFWYRQQPGQSLTLIATANQGSEATYESGFVIDKFPISRPNLTFSTLTVSNMSPEDSSIYLCSDRQGARAVISGNTIYFGEGSWLTVV.

The rearrangement joins TRBV9 to TRBJ2-7; D might be TRBD2 (6 bases). V was trimmed by 0 bases and J by 3 bases, leaving 16 bases between them. CDR3 length equals 16 residues. CDR1 and CDR2 (germline): SGDLS, YYNGEE. The DNA for the CDR3 is TGTGCCAGCAGCGTAGCTGGGCGGGGCGAATACTACGAGCAGTACTTC. Translation: CASSVAGRGEYYEQYF.

To note about this clone: This same CDR3 is encoded by further DNA sequences in the sample. This chain connects TRBV7-2 to TRBJ2-3, with D possibly matching TRBD2 (5 bases). Germline CDR1 is SGHTA and CDR2 is FQGNSA. V lost 0 bases and J 2 bases, leaving 6 bases between the germline ends. CDR3 size: 14 residues. This CDR3 reads CASSLAGITDTQYF. In nucleotides, the CDR3 is TGTGCCAGCAGCTTAGCCGGGATCACAGATACGCAGTATTTT.

This chain connects TRBV5-4 to TRBJ2-3; 12 nucleotides match TRBD2. Germline trimming cut 3 bases from V and 7 bases from J; bases unmatched to any gene: 9. The CDR3 spans 16 residues. Germline CDR1 and CDR2: SGHNT and YYREEE (reference sequence). The CDR3 reads CASSSMTSGSRNTQYF. The CDR3 DNA reads TGTGCCAGCAGCTCCATGACTAGCGGGAGCAGGAATACGCAGTATTTT.

This clone has a single count. The chain uses TRBV7-7 and TRBJ2-7; 9 positions agree with TRBD2. In germline, CDR1 is SSHAT, CDR2 FNYEAQ (reference sequence). The CDR3 length is 17 residues. V was clipped by 5 bases and J by 6 bases; unmatched bases: 17. CDR3 residues: CASSPASGGLAGSEQYF. Here the CDR3 DNA reads TGTGCCAGCAGCCCGGCAAGCGGGGGTCTAGCGGGAAGCGAGCAGTACTTC. Based on the CDR3 plus reference TRBV7-7 and TRBJ2-7, the full variable domain is GAGVSQSPRYKVTKRGQDVTLRCDPISSHATLYWYQQALGQGPEFLTYFNYEAQPDKSGLPSDRFSAERPEGSISTLTIQRTEQRDSAMYRCASSPASGGLAGSEQYFGPGTRLTVT.

This chain links TRBV21-1 with TRBJ1-5; the table's TRBD1 call for D was not verified on the DNA. TRBV21-1 is described as a pseudogene. This CDR3 spans 18 amino acids. As DNA, the CDR3 is TGTGCCAGCAGCAAAGACTTCGGCAGGGGCGATAGCAATCAGCCCCAGCATTTT. It codes for CASSKDFGRGDSNQPQHF.

This rearrangement joins TRBV28 to TRBJ2-6; 8 bases align to TRBD2. The germline V gene encodes CDR1 MDHEN and CDR2 SYDVKM. The CDR3 contains 18 residues. Trimming cost V 3 bases and J 0 bases; bases outside gene matches: 7. Written as DNA, the CDR3 is TGTGCCAGCAGTTTGACCCCGGGGGGGGGCTCTGGGGCCAACGTCCTGACTTTC. Amino acid sequence: CASSLTPGGGSGANVLTF.

The table lists this clone with a count of one. The gene calls are TRBV7-2 and TRBJ1-5; no firm D call. The CDR3 is 13 residues long. CDR1 is SGHTA, CDR2 FQGNSA, per germline. V was pared by 2 bases and J by 6 bases, with 8 bases between. CDR3 loop: CASSLSRAQPQHF. The CDR3 DNA reads as TGTGCCAGCAGCTTATCACGGGCTCAGCCCCAGCATTTT.

The chain has TRBV5-1 and TRBJ2-1, with D perhaps matching TRBD2 (5 bases). The CDR3 consists of 15 residues. The V gene's germline CDR1 is SGHRS and CDR2 YFSETQ. V was pared by 1 base and J by 9 bases, with 17 bases between. The CDR3 DNA follows: TGCGCCAGCAGCTTGTCAGCGGCAGACGTCATTGAGCAGTTCTTC. This codes for CASSLSAADVIEQFF.

The chain employs TRBV5-1 and TRBJ1-1; unclear D gene. The CDR3 contains 14 residues. V was trimmed by 7 bases and J by 1 base, leaving 14 bases between them. Germline V gives CDR1 SGHRS, CDR2 YFSETQ. CDR3 protein: CASCGLSPNTEAFF. CDR3 coding DNA: TGCGCCAGCTGCGGCCTGTCCCCGAACACTGAAGCTTTCTTT.

This rearrangement joins TRBV5-4 to TRBJ2-7, with 12 positions matching TRBD1. Germline assignment: CDR1 SGHNT and CDR2 YYREEE (reference sequence). The CDR3 totals 14 residues. Trimming cost V 5 bases and J 7 bases; bases outside gene matches: 7. The CDR3 reads CASRPGTGGNEQYF. The CDR3 DNA follows: TGTGCCAGCAGACCCGGGACAGGGGGCAATGAGCAGTACTTC.

The chain employs TRBV5-1 and TRBJ2-7; D might be TRBD1 (5 bases). With 2 bases removed from V and 6 bases from J, the gap between germline ends came to 9 bases. This CDR3 has 12 residues. Germline CDR1 SGHRS, CDR2 YFSETQ. CDR3 in DNA: TGCGCCAGCAGCTTACAGGATGGCGAGCAGTACTTC. Amino acid sequence: CASSLQDGEQYF.

The rearrangement joins TRBV6-1 to TRBJ1-5; 7 bases agree with TRBD1. The CDR3 is made up of 15 amino acids. Germline V CDR1 and CDR2: MNHNS, SASEGT. V lost 2 bases and J lost 7; bases outside the gene matches: 8. The CDR3 DNA reads TGTGCCAGCAGTGAAACAGGGGACGGATGGCAGCCCCAGCATTTT. This codes for CASSETGDGWQPQHF.

This clone was counted once. The chain combines TRBV30 with TRBJ2-1; D uncertain. Trimming left V 1 base short and J 7 bases short, with 8 bases between. The CDR3 loop spans 12 amino acids. CDR1 GTSNPN and CDR2 SVGIG come from the germline V gene (reference sequence). CDR3 protein: CAWSGLGNEQFF. In nucleotides, the CDR3 is TGTGCCTGGAGTGGGCTCGGGAATGAGCAGTTCTTC.

The chain combines TRBV11-2 with TRBJ1-5; D might be TRBD1 (6 bases). V dropped 1 base and J dropped 6 bases, with 13 bases sitting between them. The V gene's germline CDR1 is SGHAT and CDR2 FQNNGV. This CDR3 has 15 residues. In DNA, the CDR3 is TGTGCCAGCAGCTTAGTTTCGGGGGCCAGTCAGCCCCAGCATTTT. Translation: CASSLVSGASQPQHF.

The J gene is TRBJ2-3, the V gene TRBV11-2, with 15 bases fitting TRBD2. Germline lookup yields CDR1 SGHAT and CDR2 FQNNGV. Trimming at V came to 5 bases and at J to 0 bases, leaving 6 bases not matched to a gene. The CDR3 is 18 residues long. In DNA form, the CDR3 reads TGTGCCAGCAGCAAAGGACTAGCGGGAGGGATTAGCACAGATACGCAGTATTTT. It yields the protein CASSKGLAGGISTDTQYF.

The CDR3: CASSLGQGVSIQYF. The CDR3 bases are TGTGCCAGCAGCTTAGGACAGGGTGTAAGCATTCAGTACTTC. The rearrangement joins TRBV11-2 to TRBJ2-4; 7 nucleotides agree with TRBD1. This CDR3 is built from 14 residues. The V gene end was trimmed by 1 base and the J gene end by 9 bases; junction bases not matched to a gene: 6. CDR1 SGHAT and CDR2 FQNNGV come from the germline V gene.

The chain carries TRBV2 and TRBJ2-2, with unresolved D. The germline CDR1 and CDR2 sequences are SNHLY and FYNNEI. V was cut by 3 bases and J by 7 bases, with 12 bases left in between. This CDR3 spans 14 amino acids. The CDR3 DNA reads as TGTGCCAGCAGTGAGGTCACCCCCGACGGGGAGCTGTTTTTT. Amino acid sequence: CASSEVTPDGELFF.

The count of this clone is one. This chain uses TRBV27 with TRBJ2-2; D remains ambiguous. The CDR3 covers 13 residues. Deletions cut 6 bases from V and 6 bases from J, with 11 bases between. The germline V gene has CDR1 MNHEY and CDR2 SMNVEV (reference sequence). The CDR3 DNA sequence: TGTGCCAGCAGGCTCTTGGTTTCCGGGGAGCTGTTTTTT. Residues: CASRLLVSGELFF.

This chain joins TRBV28 and TRBJ2-3; weak D call: TRBD2 (5 bases). The CDR3 sequence is 13 residues long. Trimming removed 6 bases from V and 11 bases from J, with 18 bases in between. The germline V gene encodes CDR1 MDHEN and CDR2 SYDVKM. CDR3 sequence reads: CASSSPETDLQYF. CDR3 nucleotides: TGTGCCAGCAGCTCCCCGGAAACGGACTTGCAGTATTTT.

The chain is built from TRBV10-3 and TRBJ1-6, with no clear D. Trimming pared 4 bases from V and 10 bases from J, leaving 17 bases between. From germline, CDR1 is ENHRY and CDR2 SYGVKD. The CDR3 is made up of 15 amino acids. The CDR3 loop reads CAISASAQEGSPLHF. CDR3 DNA: TGTGCCATCAGTGCGAGCGCTCAGGAGGGATCACCCCTCCACTTT.